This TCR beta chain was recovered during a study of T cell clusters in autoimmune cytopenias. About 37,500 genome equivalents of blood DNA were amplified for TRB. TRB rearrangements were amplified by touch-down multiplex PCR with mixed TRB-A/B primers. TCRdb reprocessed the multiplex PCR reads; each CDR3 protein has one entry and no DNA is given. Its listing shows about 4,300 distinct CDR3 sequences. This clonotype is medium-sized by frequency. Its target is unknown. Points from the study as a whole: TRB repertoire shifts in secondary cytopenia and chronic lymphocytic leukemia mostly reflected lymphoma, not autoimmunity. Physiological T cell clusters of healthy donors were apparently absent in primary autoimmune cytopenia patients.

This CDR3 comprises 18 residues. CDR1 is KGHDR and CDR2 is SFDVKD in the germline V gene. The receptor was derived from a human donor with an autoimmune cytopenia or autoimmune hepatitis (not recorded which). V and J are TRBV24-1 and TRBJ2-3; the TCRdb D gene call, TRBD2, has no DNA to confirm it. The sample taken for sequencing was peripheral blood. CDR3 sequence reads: CATSDKGGLAGTGDTQYF.